Included here is one TCR beta chain sequence, with context. This sample was taken from a study of CD8 T cells in Susac syndrome. Study context: Patients with Susac syndrome were, at the time of blood collection, therapy-naive, maintained on corticosteroids, or maintained on intravenous immunoglobulin alone.

CDR3 length: 12 amino acids. The V gene lost 3 bases and the J gene lost 7 bases, with 9 bases spanning the gap. Random hexamers served to reverse transcribe roughly 0.45 to 1 ug RNA. Using its own MiXCR run on the immunoSEQ multiplex PCR reads, TCRdb lists one record per CDR3 protein. This table holds about 150,000 distinct CDR3 sequences, roughly 96% found once. This receptor was obtained from a human donor with Susac syndrome. The V gene is TRBV12-3 or TRBV12-4, the J gene TRBJ1-1; no definite D call. Material: CD4+ T cells from PBMCs. In nucleotides, the CDR3 is TGTGCCAGCAGTTTTGGGTGGGGTGAAGCTTTCTTT. This translates into CASSFGWGEAFF.